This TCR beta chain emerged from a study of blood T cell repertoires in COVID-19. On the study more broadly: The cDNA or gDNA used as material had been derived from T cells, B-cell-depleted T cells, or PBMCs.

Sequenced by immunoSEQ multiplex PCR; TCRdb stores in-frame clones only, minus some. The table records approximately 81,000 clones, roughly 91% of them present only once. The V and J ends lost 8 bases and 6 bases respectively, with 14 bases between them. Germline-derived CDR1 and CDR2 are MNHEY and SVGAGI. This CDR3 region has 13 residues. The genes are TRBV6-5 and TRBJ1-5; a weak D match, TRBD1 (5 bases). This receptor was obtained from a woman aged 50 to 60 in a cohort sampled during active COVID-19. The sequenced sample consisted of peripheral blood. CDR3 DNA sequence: TGTGCCAGCTCATTCAGGGTGAGTCAGCCCCAGCATTTT. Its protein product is CASSFRVSQPQHF.